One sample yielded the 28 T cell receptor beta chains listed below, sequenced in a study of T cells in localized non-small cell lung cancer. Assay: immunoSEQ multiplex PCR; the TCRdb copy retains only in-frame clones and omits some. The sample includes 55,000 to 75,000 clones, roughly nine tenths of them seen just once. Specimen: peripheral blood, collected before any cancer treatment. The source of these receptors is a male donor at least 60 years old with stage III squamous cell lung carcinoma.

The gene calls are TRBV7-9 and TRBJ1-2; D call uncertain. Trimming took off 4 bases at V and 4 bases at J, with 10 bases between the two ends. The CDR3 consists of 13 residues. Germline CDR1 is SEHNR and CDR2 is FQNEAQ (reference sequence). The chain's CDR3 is CASSSNPRYGYTF. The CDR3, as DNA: TGTGCCAGCAGCTCGAACCCACGCTATGGCTACACCTTC. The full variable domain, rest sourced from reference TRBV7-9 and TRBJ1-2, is DTGVSQNPRHKITKRGQNVTFRCDPISEHNRLYWYRQTLGQGPEFLTYFQNEAQLEKSRLLSDRFSAERPKGSFSTLEIQRTEQGDSAMYLCASSSNPRYGYTFGSGTRLTVV.

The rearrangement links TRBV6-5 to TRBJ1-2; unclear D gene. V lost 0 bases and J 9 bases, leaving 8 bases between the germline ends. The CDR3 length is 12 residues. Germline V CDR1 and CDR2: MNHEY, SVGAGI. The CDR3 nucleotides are TGTGCCAGCAGTTACTCCGCAGGCAGCTACACCTTC. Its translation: CASSYSAGSYTF.

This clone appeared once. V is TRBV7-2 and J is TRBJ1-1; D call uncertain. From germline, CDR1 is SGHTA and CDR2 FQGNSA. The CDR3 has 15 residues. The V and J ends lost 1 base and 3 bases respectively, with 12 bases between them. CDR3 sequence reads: CASSLGATWDTEAFF. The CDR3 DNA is TGTGCCAGCAGCTTAGGCGCCACATGGGACACTGAAGCTTTCTTT.

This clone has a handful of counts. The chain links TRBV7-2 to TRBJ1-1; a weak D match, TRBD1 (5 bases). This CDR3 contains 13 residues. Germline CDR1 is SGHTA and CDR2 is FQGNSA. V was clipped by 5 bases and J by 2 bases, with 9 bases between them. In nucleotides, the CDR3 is TGTGCCAGCAGCCTAGGGGCCAACACTGAAGCTTTCTTT. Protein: CASSLGANTEAFF.

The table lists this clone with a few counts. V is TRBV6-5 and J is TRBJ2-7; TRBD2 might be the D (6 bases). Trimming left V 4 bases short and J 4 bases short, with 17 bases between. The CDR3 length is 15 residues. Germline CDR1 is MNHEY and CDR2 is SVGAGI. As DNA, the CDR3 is TGTGCCAGCAGTTCCGCGGCCGCGGGGTTATACGAGCAGTACTTC. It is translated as CASSSAAAGLYEQYF.

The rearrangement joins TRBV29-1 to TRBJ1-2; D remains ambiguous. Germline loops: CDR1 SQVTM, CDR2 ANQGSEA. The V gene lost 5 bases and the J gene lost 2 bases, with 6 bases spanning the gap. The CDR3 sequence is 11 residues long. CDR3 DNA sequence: TGCAGCGTTCTGGGGAACTATGGCTACACCTTC. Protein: CSVLGNYGYTF.

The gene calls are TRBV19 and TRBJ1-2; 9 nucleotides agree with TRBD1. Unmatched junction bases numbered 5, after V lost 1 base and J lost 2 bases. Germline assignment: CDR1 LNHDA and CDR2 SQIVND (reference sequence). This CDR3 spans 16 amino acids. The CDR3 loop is CASSIGTGQGNYGYTF. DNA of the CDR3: TGTGCCAGTAGTATAGGTACTGGACAGGGGAACTATGGCTACACCTTC.

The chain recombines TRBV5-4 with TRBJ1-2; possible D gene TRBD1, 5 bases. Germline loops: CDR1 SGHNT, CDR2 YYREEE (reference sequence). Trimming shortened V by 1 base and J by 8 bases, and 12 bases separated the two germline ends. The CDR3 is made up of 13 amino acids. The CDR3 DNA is TGTGCCAGCAGCTTGCTTCAGGGTAAGGGCTACACCTTC. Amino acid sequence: CASSLLQGKGYTF.

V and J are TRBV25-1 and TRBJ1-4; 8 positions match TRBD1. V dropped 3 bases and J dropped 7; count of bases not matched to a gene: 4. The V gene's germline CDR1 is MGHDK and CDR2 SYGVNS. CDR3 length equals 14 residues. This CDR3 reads CASSDRGHSEKLFF. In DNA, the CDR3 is TGTGCCAGCAGTGACAGGGGGCATAGTGAAAAACTGTTTTTT.

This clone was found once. The CDR3, as DNA: TGTGCCAGCAGTGAATCACCTAGCCGGGAGCAGTTCTTC. It specifies CASSESPSREQFF. This chain links TRBV6-1 with TRBJ2-1; maybe TRBD2 (5 bases). V lost 2 bases, J lost 10 bases, and 12 bases lay in between. There are 13 residues in the CDR3. The V gene's germline CDR1 is MNHNS and CDR2 SASEGT.

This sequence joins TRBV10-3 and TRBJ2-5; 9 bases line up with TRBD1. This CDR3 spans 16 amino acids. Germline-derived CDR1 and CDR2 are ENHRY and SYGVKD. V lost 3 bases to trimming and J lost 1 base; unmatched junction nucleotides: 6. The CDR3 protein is CAISDRGQGRQETQYF. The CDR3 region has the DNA TGTGCCATCAGTGATCGGGGACAGGGTCGCCAAGAGACCCAGTACTTC.

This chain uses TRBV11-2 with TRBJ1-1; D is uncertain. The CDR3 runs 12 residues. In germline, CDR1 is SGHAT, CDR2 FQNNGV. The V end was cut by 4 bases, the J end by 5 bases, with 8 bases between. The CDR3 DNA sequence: TGTGCCAGCAGCTCTGAATGGACTGAAGCTTTCTTT. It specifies CASSSEWTEAFF. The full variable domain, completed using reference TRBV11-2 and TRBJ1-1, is EAGVAQSPRYKIIEKRQSVAFWCNPISGHATLYWYQQILGQGPKLLIQFQNNGVVDDSQLPKDRFSAERLKGVDSTLKIQPAKLEDSAVYLCASSSEWTEAFFGQGTRLTVV.

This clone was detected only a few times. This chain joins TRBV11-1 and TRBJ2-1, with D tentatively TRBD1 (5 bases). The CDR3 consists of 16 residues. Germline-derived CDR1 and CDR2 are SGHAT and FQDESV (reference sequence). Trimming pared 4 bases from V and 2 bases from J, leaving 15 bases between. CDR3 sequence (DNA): TGTGCCAGCAGCTCGTCGTCAGGGAACACCTACAATGAGCAGTTCTTC. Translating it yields CASSSSSGNTYNEQFF. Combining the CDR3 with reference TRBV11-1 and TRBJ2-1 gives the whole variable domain EAEVAQSPRYKITEKSQAVAFWCDPISGHATLYWYRQILGQGPELLVQFQDESVVDDSQLPKDRFSAERLKGVDSTLKIQPAELGDSAMYLCASSSSSGNTYNEQFFGPGTRLTVL.

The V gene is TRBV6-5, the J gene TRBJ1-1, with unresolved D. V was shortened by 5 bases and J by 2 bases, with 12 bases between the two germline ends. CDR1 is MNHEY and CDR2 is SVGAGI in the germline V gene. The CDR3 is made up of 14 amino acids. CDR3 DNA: TGTGCCAGCAGTCTCTCAATGGGTAACACTGAAGCTTTCTTT. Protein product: CASSLSMGNTEAFF.

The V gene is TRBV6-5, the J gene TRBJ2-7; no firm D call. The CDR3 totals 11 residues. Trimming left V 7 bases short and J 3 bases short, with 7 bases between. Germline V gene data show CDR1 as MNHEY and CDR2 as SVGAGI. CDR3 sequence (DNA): TGTGCCAGCACCACCTTCTACGAGCAGTACGTC. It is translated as CASTTFYEQYV.

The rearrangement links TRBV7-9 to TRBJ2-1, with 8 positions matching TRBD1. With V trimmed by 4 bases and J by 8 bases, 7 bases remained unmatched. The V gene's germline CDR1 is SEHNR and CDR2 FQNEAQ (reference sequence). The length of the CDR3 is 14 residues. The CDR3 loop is CASSYQGAAYEQFF. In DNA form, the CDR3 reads TGTGCCAGCAGCTACCAGGGGGCAGCATATGAGCAGTTCTTC. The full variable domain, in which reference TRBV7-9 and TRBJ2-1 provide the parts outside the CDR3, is DTGVSQNPRHKITKRGQNVTFRCDPISEHNRLYWYRQTLGQGPEFLTYFQNEAQLEKSRLLSDRFSAERPKGSFSTLEIQRTEQGDSAMYLCASSYQGAAYEQFFGPGTRLTVL.

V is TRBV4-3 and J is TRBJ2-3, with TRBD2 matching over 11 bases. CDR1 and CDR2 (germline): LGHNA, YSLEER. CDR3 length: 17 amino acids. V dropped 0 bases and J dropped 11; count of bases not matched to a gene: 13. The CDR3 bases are TGCGCCAGCAGCCAAGATAGTGGGACTAGCGGCCCGGTAAGGCAGTATTTT. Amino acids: CASSQDSGTSGPVRQYF.

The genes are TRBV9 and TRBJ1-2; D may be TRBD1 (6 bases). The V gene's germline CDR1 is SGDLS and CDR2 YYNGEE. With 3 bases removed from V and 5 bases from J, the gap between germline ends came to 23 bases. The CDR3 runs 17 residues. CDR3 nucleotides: TGTGCCAGCAGCGGGGGGGCAAGCCCCAATCGTGGTTATGGCTACACCTTC. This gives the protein CASSGGASPNRGYGYTF.

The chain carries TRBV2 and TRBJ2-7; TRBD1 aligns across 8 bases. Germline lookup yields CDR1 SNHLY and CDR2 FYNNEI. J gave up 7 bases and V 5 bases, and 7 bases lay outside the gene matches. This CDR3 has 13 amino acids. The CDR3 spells CASSLQGVGEQYF. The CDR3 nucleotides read TGTGCCAGCAGTTTACAGGGGGTAGGGGAGCAGTACTTC. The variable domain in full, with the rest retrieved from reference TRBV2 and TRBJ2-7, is EPEVTQTPSHQVTQMGQEVILRCVPISNHLYFYWYRQILGQKVEFLVSFYNNEISEKSEIFDDQFSVERPDGSNFTLKIRSTKLEDSAMYFCASSLQGVGEQYFGPGTRLTVT.

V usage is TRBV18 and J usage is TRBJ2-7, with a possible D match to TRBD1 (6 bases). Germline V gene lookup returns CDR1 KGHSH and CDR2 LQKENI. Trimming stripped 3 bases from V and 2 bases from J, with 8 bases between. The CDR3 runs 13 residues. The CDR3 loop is CASSPTGTYEQYV. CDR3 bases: TGTGCCAGCTCACCGACAGGTACCTACGAGCAGTACGTC.

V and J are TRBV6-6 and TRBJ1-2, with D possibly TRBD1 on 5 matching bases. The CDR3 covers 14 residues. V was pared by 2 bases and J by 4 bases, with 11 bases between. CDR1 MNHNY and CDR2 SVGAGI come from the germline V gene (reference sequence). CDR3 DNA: TGTGCCAGCAGTTACCCCGGTGGGGGCTATGGCTACACCTTC. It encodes CASSYPGGGYGYTF.

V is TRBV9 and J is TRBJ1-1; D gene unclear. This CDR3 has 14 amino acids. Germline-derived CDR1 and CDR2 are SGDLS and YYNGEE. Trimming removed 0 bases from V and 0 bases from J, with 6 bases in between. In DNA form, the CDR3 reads TGTGCCAGCAGCGTAGGGAGCTTGAACACTGAAGCTTTCTTT. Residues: CASSVGSLNTEAFF.

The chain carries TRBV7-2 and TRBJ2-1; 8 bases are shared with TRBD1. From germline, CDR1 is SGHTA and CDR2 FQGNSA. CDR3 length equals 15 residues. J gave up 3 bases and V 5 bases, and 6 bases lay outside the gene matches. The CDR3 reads CASSLSGQVYNEQFF. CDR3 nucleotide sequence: TGTGCCAGCAGCCTTTCGGGACAGGTCTACAATGAGCAGTTCTTC.

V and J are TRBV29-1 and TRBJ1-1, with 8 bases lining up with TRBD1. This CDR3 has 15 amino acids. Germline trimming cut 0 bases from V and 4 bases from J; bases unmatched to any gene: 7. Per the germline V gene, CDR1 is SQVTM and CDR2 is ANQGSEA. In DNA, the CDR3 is TGCAGCGTTGAAGATATCAGGGGGCGCGGCACTGAAGCTTTCTTT. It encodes CSVEDIRGRGTEAFF.

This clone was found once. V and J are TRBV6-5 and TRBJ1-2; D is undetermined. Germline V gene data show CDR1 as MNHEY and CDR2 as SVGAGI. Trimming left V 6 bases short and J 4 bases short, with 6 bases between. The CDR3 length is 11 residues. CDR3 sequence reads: CASRGLYGYTF. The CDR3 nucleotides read TGTGCCAGCAGGGGCCTCTATGGCTACACCTTC.

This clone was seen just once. CDR3 nucleotides: TGTGCCAGCAGCCTATCTAGGAGCACAGATACGCAGTATTTT. This sequence encodes CASSLSRSTDTQYF. This chain links TRBV6-5 with TRBJ2-3; D is ambiguous. CDR1 is MNHEY and CDR2 is SVGAGI in the germline V gene. This CDR3 spans 14 amino acids. Trimming took 6 bases from V and 0 from J, leaving 10 bases between them.

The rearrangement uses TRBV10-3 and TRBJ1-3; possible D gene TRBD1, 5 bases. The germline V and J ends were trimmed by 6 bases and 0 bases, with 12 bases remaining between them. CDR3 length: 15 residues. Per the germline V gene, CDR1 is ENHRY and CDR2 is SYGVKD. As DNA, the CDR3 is TGTGCCATCAGCCTACGAGGGGCCTCTGGAAACACCATATATTTT. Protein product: CAISLRGASGNTIYF.

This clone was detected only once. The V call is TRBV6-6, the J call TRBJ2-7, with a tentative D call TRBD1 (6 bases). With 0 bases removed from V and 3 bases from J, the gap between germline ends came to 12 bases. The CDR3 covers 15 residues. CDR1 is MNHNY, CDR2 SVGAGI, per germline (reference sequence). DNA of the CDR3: TGTGCCAGCAGTTACTCTGGGGACACCCACTACGAGCAGTACGTC. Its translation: CASSYSGDTHYEQYV.